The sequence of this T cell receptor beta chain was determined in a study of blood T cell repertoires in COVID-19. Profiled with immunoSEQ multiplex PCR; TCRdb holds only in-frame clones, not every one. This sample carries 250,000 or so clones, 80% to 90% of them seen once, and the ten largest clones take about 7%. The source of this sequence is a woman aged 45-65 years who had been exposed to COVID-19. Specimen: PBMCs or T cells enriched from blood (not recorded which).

CDR3 residues: CASRSRNTEAFF. CDR3 coding DNA: TGTGCCAGCAGGTCTAGGAACACTGAAGCTTTCTTT. The chain couples TRBV2 to TRBJ1-1; D unresolved. Trimming shortened V by 6 bases and J by 1 base, and 6 bases separated the two germline ends. CDR3 length: 12 amino acids. The germline V gene encodes CDR1 SNHLY and CDR2 FYNNEI.